This record covers a single T cell receptor (beta chain). Treatment meaning: randomized to nivolumab then ipilimumab (arm A) or the reverse (arm B). PBMC sorting kept live CD3+CD8+ cells without CD19 or CD56. These data come from a study of sequential checkpoint blockade in melanoma. Study overall: Patients were randomized 1:1 to nivolumab-then-ipilimumab or ipilimumab-then-nivolumab first-line.

The assay was immunoSEQ multiplex PCR, and TCRdb's table has in-frame clones only and misses some. The sample holds 4,500 to 5,500 clones, 55% seen once. V was pared by 2 bases and J by 2 bases, with 13 bases between. The CDR3 has 16 residues. In germline, CDR1 is SGHDN, CDR2 FVKESK. The sequence derives from a human donor with melanoma. The source material was CD8+ T cells sorted from blood (inferred from file names), sampled from a patient given nivolumab and ipilimumab in sequence. This chain joins TRBV14 and TRBJ2-1; D may be TRBD1 (6 bases). The CDR3 protein is CASSQYQGSPYNEQFF. The CDR3 coding sequence is TGTGCCAGCAGCCAATACCAGGGGTCCCCCTACAATGAGCAGTTCTTC.